The clone carrying this T cell receptor beta chain showed up just once. These data come from a study of blood T cell repertoires in COVID-19. On the study more broadly: Material from acute and convalescent COVID-19 was sourced from the United States, Italy and Spain.

This CDR3 contains 14 residues. Germline V lookup: CDR1 KGHSH, CDR2 LQKENI. V lost 4 bases, J lost 6 bases, and 3 bases stayed unmatched. Assay: immunoSEQ multiplex PCR; the TCRdb copy retains only in-frame clones and omits some. The top ten clones hold less than 20% of a sample with some 200,000 clones, around four fifths of them seen once. The chain uses TRBV18 and TRBJ1-5; 10 bases agree with TRBD1. The TCR was taken from an elderly woman with active or convalescent COVID-19. Sample: peripheral blood. The CDR3 DNA reads as TGTGCCAGCTCACATGACAGGGGGCTTCAGCCCCAGCATTTT. Amino acids: CASSHDRGLQPQHF.